Shown below are 9 T cell receptor beta chains from a single sample sequenced in a study of CD8 T cells in Susac syndrome. RNA amounts of about 0.5 to 1 ug underwent reverse transcription with random hexamers. TCRdb reprocessed the immunoSEQ multiplex PCR reads via MiXCR and lists one record per CDR3 protein. The repertoire holds roughly 150,000 distinct CDR3 sequences, with 92% as singletons. The sequencing input was CD4+ T cells from PBMCs. These receptors came from a human donor in good health.

This chain uses TRBV19 with TRBJ2-2; no definite D call. The CDR3 has 15 amino acids. The V gene lost 1 base and the J gene lost 7 bases, with 13 bases spanning the gap. CDR1 and CDR2 (germline): LNHDA, SQIVND (reference sequence). Here the CDR3 DNA reads TGTGCCAGTAGTATAGGGCAGACTGAAGACGGGGAGCTGTTTTTT. Protein sequence: CASSIGQTEDGELFF.

The rearrangement uses TRBV28 and TRBJ2-3; D might be TRBD2 (5 bases). The germline gives CDR1 MDHEN, CDR2 SYDVKM. The CDR3 is 13 residues long. V lost 2 bases and J lost 4, with 7 bases in between. CDR3 amino acids: CASSLREPDTQYF. DNA for the CDR3: TGTGCCAGCAGTTTAAGGGAGCCAGATACGCAGTATTTT.

This chain links TRBV5-6 with TRBJ2-3; TRBD2 is a possible D gene (6 bases). Trimming cost V 1 base and J 4 bases, with 7 bases left between them. Per germline, CDR1 SGHDT and CDR2 YYEEEE. The length of the CDR3 is 13 residues. The DNA of the CDR3 is TGTGCCAGCAGCTTGTGGGAGGCAGATACGCAGTATTTT. It is translated as CASSLWEADTQYF.

This chain uses TRBV5-4 with TRBJ2-5, with 12 nucleotides matching TRBD2. Germline V CDR1 and CDR2: SGHNT, YYREEE (reference sequence). J lost 7 bases, V lost 3 bases, and 10 bases had no gene match. The CDR3 runs to 16 residues. The CDR3 sequence is CASSSPTSGGPRTQYF. CDR3 nucleotide sequence: TGTGCCAGCAGCTCCCCGACTAGCGGGGGACCAAGGACCCAGTACTTC.

The rearrangement joins TRBV29-1 to TRBJ2-5; 8 nucleotides line up with TRBD1. The length of the CDR3 is 15 residues. V lost 0 bases to trimming and J lost 5 bases; unmatched junction nucleotides: 8. From germline, CDR1 is SQVTM and CDR2 ANQGSEA. Here the CDR3 DNA reads TGCAGCGTTGAAGATCAAGACAGGGGTGAGGAGACCCAGTACTTC. Protein: CSVEDQDRGEETQYF.

This chain uses TRBV19 with TRBJ1-5; a possible D gene is TRBD1 (5 bases). CDR3 size: 15 residues. Trimming shortened V by 6 bases and J by 4 bases, and 16 bases separated the two germline ends. Germline CDR1 is LNHDA and CDR2 is SQIVND (reference sequence). The CDR3 protein is CASRTIRQGNQPQHF. CDR3 sequence (DNA): TGTGCCAGTAGGACAATCCGGCAGGGTAATCAGCCCCAGCATTTT. The whole variable domain, filled in from reference TRBV19 and TRBJ1-5, reads DGGITQSPKYLFRKEGQNVTLSCEQNLNHDAMYWYRQDPGQGLRLIYYSQIVNDFQKGDIAEGYSVSREKKESFPLTVTSAQKNPTAFYLCASRTIRQGNQPQHFGDGTRLSIL.

This clonotype has just one count. The chain couples TRBV7-2 to TRBJ2-3; D call uncertain. The germline CDR1 and CDR2 sequences are SGHTA and FQGNSA. The V gene lost 5 bases and the J gene lost 0 bases, with 9 bases spanning the gap. The CDR3 is 14 amino acids. In DNA, the CDR3 is TGTGCCAGCAGCCAGCGAGCTAGCACAGATACGCAGTATTTT. Residues: CASSQRASTDTQYF.

This sequence joins TRBV7-9 and TRBJ1-1; no reliable D call. This CDR3 contains 11 residues. Germline CDR1 and CDR2: SEHNR and FQNEAQ (reference sequence). Trimming stripped 4 bases from V and 3 bases from J, with 3 bases between. The chain's CDR3 is CASSSYTEAFF. CDR3 sequence (DNA): TGTGCCAGCAGCTCTTACACTGAAGCTTTCTTT.

This clonotype was observed once. This rearrangement joins TRBV2 to TRBJ1-4; D unresolved. V gave up 8 bases and J gave up 0 bases, with 10 bases separating them. This CDR3 region has 14 residues. Germline V CDR1 and CDR2: SNHLY, FYNNEI. The CDR3, as DNA: TGTGCCAGCGGAGACGGTGCAACTAATGAAAAACTGTTTTTT. Encoded protein: CASGDGATNEKLFF.